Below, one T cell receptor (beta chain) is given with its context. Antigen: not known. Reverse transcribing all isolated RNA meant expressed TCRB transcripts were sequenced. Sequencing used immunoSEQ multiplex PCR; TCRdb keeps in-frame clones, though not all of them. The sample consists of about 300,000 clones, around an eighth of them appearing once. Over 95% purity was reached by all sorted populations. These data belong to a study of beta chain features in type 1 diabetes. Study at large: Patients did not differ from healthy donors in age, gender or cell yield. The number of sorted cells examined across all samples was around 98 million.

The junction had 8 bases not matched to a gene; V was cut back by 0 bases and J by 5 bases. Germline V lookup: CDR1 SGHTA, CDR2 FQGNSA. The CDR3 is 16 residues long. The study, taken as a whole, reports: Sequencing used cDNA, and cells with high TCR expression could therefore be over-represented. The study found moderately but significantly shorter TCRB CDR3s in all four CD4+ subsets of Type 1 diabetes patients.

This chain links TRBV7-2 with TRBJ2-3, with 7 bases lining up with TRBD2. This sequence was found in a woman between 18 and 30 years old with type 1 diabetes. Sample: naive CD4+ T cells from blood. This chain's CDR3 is CASSLAGTTYIDTQYF. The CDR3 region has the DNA TGTGCCAGCAGCTTAGCCGGGACTACTTACATAGATACGCAGTATTTT. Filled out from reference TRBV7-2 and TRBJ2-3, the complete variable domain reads GAGVSQSPSNKVTEKGKDVELRCDPISGHTALYWYRQSLGQGLEFLIYFQGNSAPDKSGLPSDRFSAERTGGSVSTLTIQRTQQEDSAVYLCASSLAGTTYIDTQYFGPGTRLTVL.